This T cell receptor beta chain was recorded in a study of T cells in Graves' hyperthyroidism and ophthalmopathy. Trimming stripped 0 bases from V and 7 bases from J, with 19 bases between. This CDR3 spans 16 amino acids. Germline lookup yields CDR1 DFQATT and CDR2 SNEGSKA (reference sequence). The TCR beta CDR3 regions underwent amplification using RNA transcripts as the source. Carried out on the TCR CDR3, a first-round RT-PCR used the HTBI primer set. One entry per CDR3 protein results from TCRdb running MiXCR on the multiplex PCR reads. Among approximately 610,000 distinct CDR3 sequences listed, around 15% were seen once.

This receptor was taken from a woman aged 18-29 years with Graves' hyperthyroidism. This sequence joins TRBV20-1 and TRBJ1-5, with a weak D call TRBD1 (5 bases). The sequenced sample was blood. The CDR3 DNA follows: TGCAGTGCTAGAGATGGGGGACTCACCAAAGGGCAGCCCCAGCATTTT. Translated, it gives CSARDGGLTKGQPQHF.